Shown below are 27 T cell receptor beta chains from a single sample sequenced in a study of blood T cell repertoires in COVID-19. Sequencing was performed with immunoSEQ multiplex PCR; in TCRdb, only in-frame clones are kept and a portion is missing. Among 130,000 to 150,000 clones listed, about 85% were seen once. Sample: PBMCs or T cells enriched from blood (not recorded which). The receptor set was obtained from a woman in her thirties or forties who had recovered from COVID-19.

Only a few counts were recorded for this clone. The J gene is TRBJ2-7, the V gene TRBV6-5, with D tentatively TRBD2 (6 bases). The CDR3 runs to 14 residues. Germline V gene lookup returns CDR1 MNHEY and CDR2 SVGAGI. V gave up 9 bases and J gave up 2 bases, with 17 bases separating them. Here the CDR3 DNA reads TGTGCCAGTACCCTCGGGGGAGTCACCTACGAGCAGTACTTC. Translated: CASTLGGVTYEQYF.

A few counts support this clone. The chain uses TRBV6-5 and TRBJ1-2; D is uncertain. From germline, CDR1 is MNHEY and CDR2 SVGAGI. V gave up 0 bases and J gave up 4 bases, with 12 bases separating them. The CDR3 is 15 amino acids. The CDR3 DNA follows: TGTGCCAGCAGTTACTCGACTTGGGGAGGCTATGGCTACACCTTC. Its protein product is CASSYSTWGGYGYTF.

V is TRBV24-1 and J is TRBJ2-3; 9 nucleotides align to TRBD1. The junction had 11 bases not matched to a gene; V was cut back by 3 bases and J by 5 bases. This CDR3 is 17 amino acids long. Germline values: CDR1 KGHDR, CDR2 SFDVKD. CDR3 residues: CATSDPGVGTGQDTQYF. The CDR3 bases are TGTGCCACCAGTGATCCTGGCGTAGGGACAGGGCAAGATACGCAGTATTTT.

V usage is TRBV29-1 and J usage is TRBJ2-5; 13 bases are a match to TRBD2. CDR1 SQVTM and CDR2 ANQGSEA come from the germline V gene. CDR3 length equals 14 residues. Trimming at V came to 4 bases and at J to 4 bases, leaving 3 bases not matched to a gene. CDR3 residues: CSVGLAGGRETQYF. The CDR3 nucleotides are TGCAGCGTTGGACTAGCGGGAGGAAGAGAGACCCAGTACTTC.

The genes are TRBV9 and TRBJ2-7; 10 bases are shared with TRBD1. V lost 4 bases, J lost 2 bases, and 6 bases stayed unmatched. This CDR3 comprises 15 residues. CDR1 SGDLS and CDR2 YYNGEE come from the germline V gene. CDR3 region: CASSPRTGGAYEQYF. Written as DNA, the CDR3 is TGTGCCAGCAGCCCTCGGACAGGGGGGGCCTACGAGCAGTACTTC. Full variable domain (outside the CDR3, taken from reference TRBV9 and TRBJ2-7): DSGVTQTPKHLITATGQRVTLRCSPRSGDLSVYWYQQSLDQGLQFLIQYYNGEERAKGNILERFSAQQFPDLHSELNLSSLELGDSALYFCASSPRTGGAYEQYFGPGTRLTVT.

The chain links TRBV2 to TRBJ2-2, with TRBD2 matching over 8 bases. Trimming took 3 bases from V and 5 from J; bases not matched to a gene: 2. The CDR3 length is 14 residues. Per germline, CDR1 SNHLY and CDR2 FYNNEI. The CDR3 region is CASSDGGGTGELFF. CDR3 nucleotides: TGTGCCAGCAGTGATGGCGGGGGGACCGGGGAGCTGTTTTTT.

CDR3 region: CASSLVAGGYNEQFF. CDR3 coding DNA: TGTGCCAGCAGCTTAGTAGCGGGAGGGTACAATGAGCAGTTCTTC. This chain joins TRBV7-6 and TRBJ2-1; 11 nucleotides line up with TRBD2. J was trimmed by 4 bases and V by 1 base; bases with no gene match: 0. The CDR3 spans 15 residues. Germline CDR1 and CDR2: SGHVS and FNYEAQ.

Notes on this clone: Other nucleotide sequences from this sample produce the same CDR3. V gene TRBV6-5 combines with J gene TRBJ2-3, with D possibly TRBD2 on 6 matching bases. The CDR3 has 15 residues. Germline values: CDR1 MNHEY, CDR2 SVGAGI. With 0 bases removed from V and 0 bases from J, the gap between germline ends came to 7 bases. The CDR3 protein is CASSYSGTSTDTQYF. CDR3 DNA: TGTGCCAGCAGTTACTCAGGGACTAGCACAGATACGCAGTATTTT.

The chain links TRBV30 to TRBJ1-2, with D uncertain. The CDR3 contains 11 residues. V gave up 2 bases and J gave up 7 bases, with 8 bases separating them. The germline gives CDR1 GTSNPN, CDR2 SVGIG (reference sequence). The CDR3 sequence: CAWSKGGGYTF. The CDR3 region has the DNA TGTGCCTGGAGTAAGGGAGGTGGCTACACCTTC. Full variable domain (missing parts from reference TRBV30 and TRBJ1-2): SQTIHQWPATLVQPVGSPLSLECTVEGTSNPNLYWYRQAAGRGLQLLFYSVGIGQISSEVPQNLSASRPQDRQFILSSKKLLLSDSGFYLCAWSKGGGYTFGSGTRLTVV.

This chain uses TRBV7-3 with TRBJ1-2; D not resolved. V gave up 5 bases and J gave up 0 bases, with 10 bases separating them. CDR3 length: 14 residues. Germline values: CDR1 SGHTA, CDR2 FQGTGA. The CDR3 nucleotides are TGTGCCAGCAGCCCCTCTTCTACTAACTATGGCTACACCTTC. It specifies CASSPSSTNYGYTF.

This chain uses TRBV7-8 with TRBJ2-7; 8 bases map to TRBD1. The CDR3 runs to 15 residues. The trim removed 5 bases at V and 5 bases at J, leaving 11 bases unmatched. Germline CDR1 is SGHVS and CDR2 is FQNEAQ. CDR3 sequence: CASSRDRFLLHEQYF. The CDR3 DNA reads TGTGCCAGCAGCCGGGACAGGTTTTTGCTCCACGAGCAGTACTTC.

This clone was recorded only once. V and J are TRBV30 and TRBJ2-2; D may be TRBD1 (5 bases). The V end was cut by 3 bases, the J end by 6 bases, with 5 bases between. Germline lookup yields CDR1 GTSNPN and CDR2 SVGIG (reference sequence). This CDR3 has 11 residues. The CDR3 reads CAWRGAGELFF. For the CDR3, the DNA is TGTGCCTGGAGAGGGGCCGGGGAGCTGTTTTTT.

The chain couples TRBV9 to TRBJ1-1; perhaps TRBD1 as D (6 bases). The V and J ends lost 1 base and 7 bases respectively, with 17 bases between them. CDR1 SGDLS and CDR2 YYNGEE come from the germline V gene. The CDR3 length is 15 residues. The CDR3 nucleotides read TGTGCCAGCAGCGTAACGGACAGCCACCTTAGTGAAGCTTTCTTT. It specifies CASSVTDSHLSEAFF.

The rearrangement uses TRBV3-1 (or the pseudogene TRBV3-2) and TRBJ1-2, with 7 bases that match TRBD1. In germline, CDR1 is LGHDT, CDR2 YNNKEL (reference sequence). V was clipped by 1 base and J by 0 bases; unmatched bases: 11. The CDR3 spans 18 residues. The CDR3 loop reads CASSQAGGRDSSNYGYTF. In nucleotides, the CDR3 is TGTGCCAGCAGCCAAGCTGGAGGCCGGGACAGTTCTAACTATGGCTACACCTTC.

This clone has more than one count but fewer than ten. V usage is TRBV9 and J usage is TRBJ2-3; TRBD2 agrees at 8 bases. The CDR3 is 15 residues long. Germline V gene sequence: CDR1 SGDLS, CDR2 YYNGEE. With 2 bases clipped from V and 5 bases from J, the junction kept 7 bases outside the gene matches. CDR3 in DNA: TGTGCCAGCAGCGTGGACGGGAGGGACATAGATACGCAGTATTTT. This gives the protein CASSVDGRDIDTQYF.

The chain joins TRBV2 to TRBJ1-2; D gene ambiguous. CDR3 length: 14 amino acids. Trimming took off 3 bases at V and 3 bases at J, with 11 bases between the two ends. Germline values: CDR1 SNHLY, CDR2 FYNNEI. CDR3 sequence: CASSEEYQDYGYTF. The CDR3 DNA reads TGTGCCAGCAGTGAGGAATATCAGGACTATGGCTACACCTTC.

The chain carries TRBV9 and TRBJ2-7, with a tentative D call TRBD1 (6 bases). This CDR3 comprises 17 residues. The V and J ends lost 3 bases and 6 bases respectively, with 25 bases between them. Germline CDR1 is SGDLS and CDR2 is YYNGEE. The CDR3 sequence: CASSAGVDRTASGEQYF. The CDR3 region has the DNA TGTGCCAGCAGCGCCGGGGTGGACAGAACGGCCTCTGGCGAGCAGTACTTC.

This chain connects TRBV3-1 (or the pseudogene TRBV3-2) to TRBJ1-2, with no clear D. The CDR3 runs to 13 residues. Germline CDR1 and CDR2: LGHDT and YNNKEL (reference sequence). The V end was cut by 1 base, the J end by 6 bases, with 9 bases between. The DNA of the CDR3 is TGTGCCAGCAGCCAAGGATACAAAGATGGCTACACCTTC. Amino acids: CASSQGYKDGYTF.

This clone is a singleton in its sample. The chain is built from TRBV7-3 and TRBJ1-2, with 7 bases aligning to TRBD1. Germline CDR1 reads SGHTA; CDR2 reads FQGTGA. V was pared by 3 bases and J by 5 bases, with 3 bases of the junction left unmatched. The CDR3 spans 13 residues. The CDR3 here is CASSFSGQYGYTF. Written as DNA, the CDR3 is TGTGCCAGCAGCTTCTCGGGACAGTATGGCTACACCTTC. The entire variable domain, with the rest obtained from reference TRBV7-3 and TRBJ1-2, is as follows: GAGVSQTPSNKVTEKGKYVELRCDPISGHTALYWYRQSLGQGPEFLIYFQGTGAADDSGLPNDRFFAVRPEGSVSTLKIQRTERGDSAVYLCASSFSGQYGYTFGSGTRLTVV.

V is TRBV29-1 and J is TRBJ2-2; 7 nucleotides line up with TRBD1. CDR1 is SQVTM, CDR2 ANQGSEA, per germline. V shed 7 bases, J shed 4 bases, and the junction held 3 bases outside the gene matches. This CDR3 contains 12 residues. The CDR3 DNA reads TGCAGCGCGGGACAGTCCACCGGGGAGCTGTTTTTT. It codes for CSAGQSTGELFF.

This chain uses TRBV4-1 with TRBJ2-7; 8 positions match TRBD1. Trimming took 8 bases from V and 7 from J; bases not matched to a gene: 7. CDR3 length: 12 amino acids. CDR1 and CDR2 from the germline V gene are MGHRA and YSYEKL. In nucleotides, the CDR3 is TGCGCCAGCGGGACAGGTTTGGAAGAGCAGTACTTC. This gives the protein CASGTGLEEQYF.

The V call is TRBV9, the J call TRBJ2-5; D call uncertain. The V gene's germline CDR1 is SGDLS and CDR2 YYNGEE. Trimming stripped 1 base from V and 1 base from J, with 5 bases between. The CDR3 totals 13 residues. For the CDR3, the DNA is TGTGCCAGCAGCGTACCGGGCCAAGAGACCCAGTACTTC. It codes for CASSVPGQETQYF.

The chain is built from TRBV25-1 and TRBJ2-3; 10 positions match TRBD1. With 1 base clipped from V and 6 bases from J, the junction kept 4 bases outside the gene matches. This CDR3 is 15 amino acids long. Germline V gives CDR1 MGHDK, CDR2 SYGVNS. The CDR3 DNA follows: TGTGCCAGCAGTGAATCGACAGGGGGCTGGGATACGCAGTATTTT. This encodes CASSESTGGWDTQYF.

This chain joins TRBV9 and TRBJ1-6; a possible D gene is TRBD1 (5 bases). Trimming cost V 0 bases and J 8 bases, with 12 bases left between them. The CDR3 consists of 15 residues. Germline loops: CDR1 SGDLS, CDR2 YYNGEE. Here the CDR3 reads CASSVDGLRDSPLHF. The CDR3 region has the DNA TGTGCCAGCAGCGTAGATGGCCTCAGGGATTCACCCCTCCACTTT.

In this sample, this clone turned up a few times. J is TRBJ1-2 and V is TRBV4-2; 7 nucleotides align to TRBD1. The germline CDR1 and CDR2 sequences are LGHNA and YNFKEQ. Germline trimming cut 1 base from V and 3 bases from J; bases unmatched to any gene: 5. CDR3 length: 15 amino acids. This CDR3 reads CASSQVTGADYGYTF. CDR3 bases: TGTGCCAGCAGCCAAGTCACAGGGGCGGACTATGGCTACACCTTC.

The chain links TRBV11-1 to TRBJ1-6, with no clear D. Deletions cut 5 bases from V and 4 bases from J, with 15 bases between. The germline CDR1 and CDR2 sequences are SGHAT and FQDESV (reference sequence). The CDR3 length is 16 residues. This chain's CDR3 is CASSRRQATYNSPLHF. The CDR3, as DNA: TGTGCCAGCAGCCGGAGGCAGGCCACTTATAATTCACCCCTCCACTTT. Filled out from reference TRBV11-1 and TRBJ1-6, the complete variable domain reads EAEVAQSPRYKITEKSQAVAFWCDPISGHATLYWYRQILGQGPELLVQFQDESVVDDSQLPKDRFSAERLKGVDSTLKIQPAELGDSAMYLCASSRRQATYNSPLHFGNGTRLTVT.

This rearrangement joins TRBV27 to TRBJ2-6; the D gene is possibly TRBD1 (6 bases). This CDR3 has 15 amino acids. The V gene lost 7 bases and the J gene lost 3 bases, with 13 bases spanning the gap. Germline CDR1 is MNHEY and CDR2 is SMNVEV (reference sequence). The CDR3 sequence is CASTADSFGANVLTF. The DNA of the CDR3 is TGTGCCAGCACCGCGGACAGTTTTGGGGCCAACGTCCTGACTTTC.